This T cell receptor beta chain was captured by sequencing in a study of cytomegalovirus exposure and HLA in healthy donors. For the study at large: Assignment to the Caucasian-associated ancestry cluster applied to approximately 80% of the 300 to 500 genotyped donors. Study-wide results and caveats: Trimming of TCR beta V- and J-genes showed a link, identified in a later analysis, to a missense DCLRE1C variant. Later analysis reportedly placed an Asian-associated ancestry cluster below the roughly 680-donor mean in N-insertions.

The PCR employed 60 Vbeta primers together with 13 Jbeta primers. Authors' analysis steps: A later analysis tallied 75 million to 80 million unique TCR beta chains, around 9.9 million of them shared. The protocol was immunoSEQ multiplex PCR, while the TCRdb copy is restricted to in-frame clones and leaves out a portion. D and trimming come from the DNA, and the V and J calls and clone size come from that table. The table lists some 160,000 clones, around 80% of them singletons, with 3.5% to 5.5% in the top ten. Germline loops: CDR1 MDHEN, CDR2 SYDVKM. After removal of 5 bases from V and 5 bases from J, the junction contained 9 bases not matched to a gene. The CDR3 covers 16 residues. Concerning this clone itself: Its target is unknown.

The specimen was PBMCs. The rearrangement joins TRBV28 to TRBJ2-3, with 11 bases identical to TRBD2. The sequence was obtained from a woman in her 40s in good health and CMV-seropositive. CDR3 protein: CASSLRVAGGLDTQYF. The CDR3 DNA reads as TGTGCCAGCAGTCTCCGGGTAGCGGGAGGGCTAGATACGCAGTATTTT.